The present TCR beta chain was sequenced within a study of blood T cells in healthy people across ages. The sample providers were healthy Caucasian people from Russia, aged roughly 6 to 90. Total RNA, at least 5 micrograms per sample, came from PBMCs. It was with a sample-barcoded 5' primer and a J-beta primer mix that a second PCR of roughly 7 to 12 cycles was run. TCRdb fed the 5' RACE reads into MiXCR, producing one record per CDR3 protein. The sample shows fewer than 950,000 distinct CDR3 sequences, 35% to 40% of them seen only once. The CDR3 runs to 16 residues. Germline CDR1 and CDR2: SGHRS and YFSETQ. V was shortened by 0 bases and J by 5 bases, with 12 bases between the two germline ends.

The chain combines TRBV5-1 with TRBJ1-6; D unresolved. Sample: blood. The TCR comes from a man aged 18-30 years in good health. The CDR3 bases are TGCGCCAGCAGCTTGGGAGCACCGACGAATAATTCACCCCTCCACTTT. It is translated as CASSLGAPTNNSPLHF.